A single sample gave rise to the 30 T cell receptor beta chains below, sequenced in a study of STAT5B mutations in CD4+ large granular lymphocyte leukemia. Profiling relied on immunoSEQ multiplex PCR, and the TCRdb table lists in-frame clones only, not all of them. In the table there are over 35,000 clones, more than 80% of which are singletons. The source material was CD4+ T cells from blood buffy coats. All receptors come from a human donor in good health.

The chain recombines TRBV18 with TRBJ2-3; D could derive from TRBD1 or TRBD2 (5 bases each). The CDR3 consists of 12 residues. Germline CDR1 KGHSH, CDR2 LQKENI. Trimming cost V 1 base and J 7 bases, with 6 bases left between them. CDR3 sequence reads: CASSPQGHTQYF. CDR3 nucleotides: TGTGCCAGCTCACCACAGGGACATACGCAGTATTTT. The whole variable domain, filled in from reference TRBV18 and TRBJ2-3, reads NAGVMQNPRHLVRRRGQEARLRCSPMKGHSHVYWYRQLPEEGLKFMVYLQKENIIDESGMPKERFSAEFPKEGPSILRIQQVVRGDSAAYFCASSPQGHTQYFGPGTRLTVL.

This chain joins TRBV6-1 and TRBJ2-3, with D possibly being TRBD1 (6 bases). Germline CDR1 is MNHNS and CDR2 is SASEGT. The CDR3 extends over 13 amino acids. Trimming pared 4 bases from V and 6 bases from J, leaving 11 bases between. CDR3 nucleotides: TGTGCCAGCAGTGTGGGGGCCGAGGATACGCAGTATTTT. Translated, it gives CASSVGAEDTQYF.

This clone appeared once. This CDR3 reads CASSEEYTGELFF. CDR3 DNA sequence: TGTGCCAGCAGTGAAGAATACACCGGGGAGCTGTTTTTT. The chain carries TRBV2 and TRBJ2-2; D gene uncertain. The germline CDR1 and CDR2 sequences are SNHLY and FYNNEI. Trimming stripped 1 base from V and 3 bases from J, with 3 bases between. This CDR3 has 13 amino acids. Supplemented by reference TRBV2 and TRBJ2-2, the full variable domain reads EPEVTQTPSHQVTQMGQEVILRCVPISNHLYFYWYRQILGQKVEFLVSFYNNEISEKSEIFDDQFSVERPDGSNFTLKIRSTKLEDSAMYFCASSEEYTGELFFGEGSRLTVL.

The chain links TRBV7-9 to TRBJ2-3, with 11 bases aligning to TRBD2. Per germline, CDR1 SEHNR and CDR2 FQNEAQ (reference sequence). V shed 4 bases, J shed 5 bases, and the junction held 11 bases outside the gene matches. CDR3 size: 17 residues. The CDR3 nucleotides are TGTGCCAGCAGCTCCGGGACTAGCGGAGTTGGGGTAGATACGCAGTATTTT. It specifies CASSSGTSGVGVDTQYF.

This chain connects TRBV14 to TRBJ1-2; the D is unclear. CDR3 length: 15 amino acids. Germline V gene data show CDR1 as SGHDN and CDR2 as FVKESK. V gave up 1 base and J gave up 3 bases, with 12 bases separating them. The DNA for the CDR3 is TGTGCCAGCAGCCAAGGGACGGGATATGACTATGGCTACACCTTC. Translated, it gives CASSQGTGYDYGYTF.

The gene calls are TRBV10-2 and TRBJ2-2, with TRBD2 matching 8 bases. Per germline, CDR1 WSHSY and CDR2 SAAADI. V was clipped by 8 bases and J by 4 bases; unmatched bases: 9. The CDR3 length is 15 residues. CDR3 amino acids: CASSMAGGGTGELFF. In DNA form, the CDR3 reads TGCGCCAGCTCCATGGCGGGGGGAGGCACCGGGGAGCTGTTTTTT.

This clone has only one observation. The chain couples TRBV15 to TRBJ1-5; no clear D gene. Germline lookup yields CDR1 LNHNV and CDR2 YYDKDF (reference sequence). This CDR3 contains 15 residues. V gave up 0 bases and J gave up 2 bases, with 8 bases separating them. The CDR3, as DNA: TGTGCCACCAGCAGAGAGTGGGGAGGCAATCAGCCCCAGCATTTT. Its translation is CATSREWGGNQPQHF.

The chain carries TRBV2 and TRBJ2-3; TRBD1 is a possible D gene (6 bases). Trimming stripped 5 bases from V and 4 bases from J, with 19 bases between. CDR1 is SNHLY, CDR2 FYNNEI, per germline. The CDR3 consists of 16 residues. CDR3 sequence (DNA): TGTGCCAGCAGTCAGGGGATTTTATTGTTTGCAGATACGCAGTATTTT. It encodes CASSQGILLFADTQYF.

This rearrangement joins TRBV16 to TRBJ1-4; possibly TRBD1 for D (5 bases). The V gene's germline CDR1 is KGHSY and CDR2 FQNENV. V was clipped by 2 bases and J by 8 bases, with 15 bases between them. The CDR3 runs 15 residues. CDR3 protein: CASSQNTQGGEKLFF. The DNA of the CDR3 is TGTGCCAGCAGCCAAAATACTCAGGGAGGCGAAAAACTGTTTTTT.

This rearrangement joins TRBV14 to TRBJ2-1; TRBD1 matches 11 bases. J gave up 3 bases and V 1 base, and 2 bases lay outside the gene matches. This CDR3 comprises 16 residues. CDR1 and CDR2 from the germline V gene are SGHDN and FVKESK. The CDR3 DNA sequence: TGTGCCAGCAGCCAAGGTGGGACAGGGGGCTACAATGAGCAGTTCTTC. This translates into CASSQGGTGGYNEQFF.

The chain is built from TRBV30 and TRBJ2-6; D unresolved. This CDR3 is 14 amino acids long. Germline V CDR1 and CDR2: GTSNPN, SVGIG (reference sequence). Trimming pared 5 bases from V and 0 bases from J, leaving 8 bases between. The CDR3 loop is CAWVRNSGANVLTF. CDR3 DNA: TGTGCCTGGGTACGGAACTCTGGGGCCAACGTCCTGACTTTC.

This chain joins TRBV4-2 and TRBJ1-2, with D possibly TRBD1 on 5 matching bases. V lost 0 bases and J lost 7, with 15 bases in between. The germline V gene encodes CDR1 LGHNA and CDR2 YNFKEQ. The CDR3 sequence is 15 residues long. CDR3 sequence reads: CASSQDLIGGGGYTF. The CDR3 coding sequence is TGTGCCAGCAGCCAAGATCTGATAGGCGGGGGTGGCTACACCTTC.

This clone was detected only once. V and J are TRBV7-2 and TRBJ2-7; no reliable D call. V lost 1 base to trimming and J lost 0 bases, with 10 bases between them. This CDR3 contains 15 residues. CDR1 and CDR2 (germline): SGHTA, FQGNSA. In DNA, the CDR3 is TGTGCCAGCAGCTTAGGGCCCTTCGGCTCCTACGAGCAGTACTTC. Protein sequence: CASSLGPFGSYEQYF.

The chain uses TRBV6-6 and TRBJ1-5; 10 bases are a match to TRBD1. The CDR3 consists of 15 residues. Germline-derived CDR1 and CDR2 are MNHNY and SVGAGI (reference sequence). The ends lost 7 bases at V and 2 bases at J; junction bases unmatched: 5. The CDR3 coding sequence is TGTGCCAGCAAGGGGACAGGGGCTGGCAATCAGCCCCAGCATTTT. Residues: CASKGTGAGNQPQHF.

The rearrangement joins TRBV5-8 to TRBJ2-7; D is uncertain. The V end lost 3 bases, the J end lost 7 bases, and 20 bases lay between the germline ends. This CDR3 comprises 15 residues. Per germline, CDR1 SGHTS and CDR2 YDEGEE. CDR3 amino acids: CASSSSPDGLKEQYF. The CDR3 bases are TGTGCCAGCAGCTCGTCCCCGGACGGGTTAAAGGAGCAGTACTTC.

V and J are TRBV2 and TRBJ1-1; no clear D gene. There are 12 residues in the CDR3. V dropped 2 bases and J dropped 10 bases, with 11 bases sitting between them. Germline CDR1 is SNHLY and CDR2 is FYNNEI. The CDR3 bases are TGTGCCAGCAGTGAAACGGCAGGAAGAGCTTTCTTT. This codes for CASSETAGRAFF.

CDR3 sequence reads: CASTPGQRSYEQYF. CDR3 bases: TGTGCCAGCACCCCGGGACAGCGTTCCTACGAGCAGTACTTC. The V and J genes are TRBV6-5 and TRBJ2-5, with 7 bases aligning to TRBD1. The J call is doubtful: the DNA matches TRBJ2-7 better. CDR1 is MNHEY and CDR2 is SVGAGI in the germline V gene. This CDR3 region has 14 residues.

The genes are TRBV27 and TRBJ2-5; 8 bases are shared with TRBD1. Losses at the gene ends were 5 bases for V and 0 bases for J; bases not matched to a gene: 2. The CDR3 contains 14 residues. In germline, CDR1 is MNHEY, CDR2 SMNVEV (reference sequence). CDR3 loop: CASSRQGYQETQYF. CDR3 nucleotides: TGTGCCAGCAGTCGACAGGGGTACCAAGAGACCCAGTACTTC.

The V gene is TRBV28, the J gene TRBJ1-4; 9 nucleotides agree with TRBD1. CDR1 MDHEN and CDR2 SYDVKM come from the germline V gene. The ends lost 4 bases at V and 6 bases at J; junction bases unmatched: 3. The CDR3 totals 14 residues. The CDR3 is CASSWGTGYEKLFF. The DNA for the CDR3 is TGTGCCAGCAGTTGGGGGACAGGGTATGAAAAACTGTTTTTT.

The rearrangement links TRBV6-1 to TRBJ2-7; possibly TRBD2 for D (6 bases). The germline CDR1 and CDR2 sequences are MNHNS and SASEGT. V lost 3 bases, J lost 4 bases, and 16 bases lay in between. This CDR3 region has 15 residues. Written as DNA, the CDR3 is TGTGCCAGCAGTGAGGGGCCGGGGACTCCTTACGAGCAGTACTTC. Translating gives CASSEGPGTPYEQYF.

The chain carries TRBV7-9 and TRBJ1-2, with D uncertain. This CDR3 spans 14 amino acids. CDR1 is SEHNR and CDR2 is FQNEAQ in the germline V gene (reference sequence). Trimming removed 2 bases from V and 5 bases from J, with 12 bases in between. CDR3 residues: CASSLNTAGYGYTF. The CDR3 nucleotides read TGTGCCAGCAGCTTAAACACGGCGGGGTATGGCTACACCTTC.

DNA of the CDR3: TGTGCCATCAGTGAGTCTGAAGGGCGGACTGAAGCTTTCTTT. Amino acids: CAISESEGRTEAFF. The rearrangement joins TRBV10-3 to TRBJ1-1; D is unclear. There are 14 residues in the CDR3. V dropped 0 bases and J dropped 5 bases, with 10 bases sitting between them. Germline assignment: CDR1 ENHRY and CDR2 SYGVKD.

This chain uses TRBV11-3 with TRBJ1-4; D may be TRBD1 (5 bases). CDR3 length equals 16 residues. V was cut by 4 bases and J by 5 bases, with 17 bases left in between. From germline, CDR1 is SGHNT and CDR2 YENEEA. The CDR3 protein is CASSSGQGRKNEKLFF. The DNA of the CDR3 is TGTGCCAGCAGCTCGGGCCAGGGACGGAAGAATGAAAAACTGTTTTTT.

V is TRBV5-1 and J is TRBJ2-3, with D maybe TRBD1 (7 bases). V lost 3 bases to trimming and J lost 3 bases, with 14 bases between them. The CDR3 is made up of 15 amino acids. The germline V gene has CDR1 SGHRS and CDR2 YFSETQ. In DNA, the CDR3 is TGCGCCAGCAGCTGGAGGGGGGACAGAACAGATACGCAGTATTTT. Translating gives CASSWRGDRTDTQYF.

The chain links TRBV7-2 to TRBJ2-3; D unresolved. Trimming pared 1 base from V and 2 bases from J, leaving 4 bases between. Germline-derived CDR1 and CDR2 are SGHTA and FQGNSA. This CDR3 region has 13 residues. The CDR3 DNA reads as TGTGCCAGCAGCTTAGACTTCACAGATACGCAGTATTTT. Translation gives CASSLDFTDTQYF.

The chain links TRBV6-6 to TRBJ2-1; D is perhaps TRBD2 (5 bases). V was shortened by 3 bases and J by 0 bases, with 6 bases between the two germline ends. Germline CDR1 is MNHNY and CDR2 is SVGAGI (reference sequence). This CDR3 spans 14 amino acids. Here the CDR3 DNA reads TGTGCCAGCAGTTATGGGAGCTCCTACAATGAGCAGTTCTTC. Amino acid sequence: CASSYGSSYNEQFF.

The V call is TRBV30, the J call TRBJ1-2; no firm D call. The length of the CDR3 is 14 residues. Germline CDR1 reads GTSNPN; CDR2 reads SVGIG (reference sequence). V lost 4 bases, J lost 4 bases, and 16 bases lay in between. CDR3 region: CAWTSSWSGYGYTF. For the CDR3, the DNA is TGTGCCTGGACGTCTTCGTGGAGTGGCTATGGCTACACCTTC.

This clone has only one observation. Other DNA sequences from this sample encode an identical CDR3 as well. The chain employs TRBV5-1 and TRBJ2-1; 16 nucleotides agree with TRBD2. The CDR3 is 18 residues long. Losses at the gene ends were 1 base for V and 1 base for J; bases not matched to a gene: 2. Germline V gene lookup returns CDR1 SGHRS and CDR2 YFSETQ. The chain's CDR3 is CASSLKGLAGGSYNEQFF. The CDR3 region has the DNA TGCGCCAGCAGCTTGAAGGGACTAGCGGGAGGGTCCTACAATGAGCAGTTCTTC.

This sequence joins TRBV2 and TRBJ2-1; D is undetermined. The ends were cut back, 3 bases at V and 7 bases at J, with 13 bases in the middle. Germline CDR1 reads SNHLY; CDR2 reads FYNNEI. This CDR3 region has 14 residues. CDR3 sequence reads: CASSDSWRRNEQFF. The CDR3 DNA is TGTGCCAGCAGTGATTCGTGGCGGAGAAATGAGCAGTTCTTC.

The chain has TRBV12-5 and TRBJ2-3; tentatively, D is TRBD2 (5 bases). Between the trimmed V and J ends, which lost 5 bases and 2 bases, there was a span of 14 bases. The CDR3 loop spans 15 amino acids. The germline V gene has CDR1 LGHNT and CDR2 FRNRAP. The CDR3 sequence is CASGTRGSYTDTQYF. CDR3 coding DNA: TGTGCTAGTGGTACTCGAGGGTCCTACACAGATACGCAGTATTTT. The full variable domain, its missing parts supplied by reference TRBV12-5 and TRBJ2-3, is DARVTQTPRHKVTEMGQEVTMRCQPILGHNTVFWYRQTMMQGLELLAYFRNRAPLDDSGMPKDRFSAEMPDATLATLKIQPSEPRDSAVYFCASGTRGSYTDTQYFGPGTRLTVL.